The sequence of this T cell receptor beta chain was determined in a study of T cell responses to AZD1222 COVID-19 vaccine. Study background: Second-dose intervals near 4 or 12 weeks were combined.

Repertoires were generated with immunoSEQ multiplex PCR, while TCRdb's copy carries only in-frame clones and drops some. The table shows about 130,000 clones, with around four fifths occurring only once. Germline V lookup: CDR1 GTSNPN, CDR2 SVGIG (reference sequence). The V segment lost 6 bases and the J segment 3 bases; nucleotides outside the gene matches: 6. This CDR3 region has 13 residues. Worth noting for this clone: Its antigen is unidentified.

Findings of the study overall: Sampled repertoires all dated from after the peak T cell response. Only a handful of AZD1222 recipients were seropositive at baseline.

This TCR came from an adult in good health. V and J are TRBV30 and TRBJ2-7; 9 nucleotides line up with TRBD2. Specimen: peripheral blood, collected on day 0 of AZD1222 vaccination. CDR3 coding DNA: TGTGCCTGCCGGAGCGGGGGGAACTACGAGCAGTACTTC. This gives the protein CACRSGGNYEQYF.